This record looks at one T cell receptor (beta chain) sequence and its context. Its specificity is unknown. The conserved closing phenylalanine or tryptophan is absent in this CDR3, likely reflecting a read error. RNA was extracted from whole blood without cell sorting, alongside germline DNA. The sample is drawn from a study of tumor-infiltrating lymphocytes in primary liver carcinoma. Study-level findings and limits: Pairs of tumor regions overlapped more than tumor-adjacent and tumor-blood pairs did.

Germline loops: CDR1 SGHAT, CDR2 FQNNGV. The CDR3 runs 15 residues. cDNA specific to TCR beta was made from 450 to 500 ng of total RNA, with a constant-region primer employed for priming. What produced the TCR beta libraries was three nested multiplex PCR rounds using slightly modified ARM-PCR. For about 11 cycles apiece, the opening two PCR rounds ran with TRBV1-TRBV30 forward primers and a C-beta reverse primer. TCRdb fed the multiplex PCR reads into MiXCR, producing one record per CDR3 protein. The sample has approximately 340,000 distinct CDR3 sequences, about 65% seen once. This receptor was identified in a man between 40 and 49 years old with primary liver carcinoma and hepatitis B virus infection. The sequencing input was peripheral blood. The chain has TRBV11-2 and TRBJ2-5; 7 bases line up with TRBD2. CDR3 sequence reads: CARSLGTTQWETQYL. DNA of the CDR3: TGTGCCAGGAGCTTAGGGACTACTCAATGGGAGACCCAGTACTTA.